This T cell receptor beta chain was recorded in a study of T cell responses to AZD1222 COVID-19 vaccine. Study findings and constraints: The donor cohort was predominantly white British with a female majority, and clonal diversity may have been underestimated. CD4 TCRs covered the whole spike, strongest at regions 160-218 and 743-854.

The trim removed 3 bases at V and 5 bases at J, leaving 7 bases unmatched. In germline, CDR1 is LNHDA, CDR2 SQIVND (reference sequence). The CDR3 covers 16 residues. Profiling relied on immunoSEQ multiplex PCR, and the TCRdb table lists in-frame clones only, not all of them. The sample shows some 140,000 clones, approximately 90% of them seen only once. Points on this clone: Its antigen is undetermined.

The starting material was peripheral blood, obtained on day 0 of AZD1222 vaccination. This receptor was taken from an adult in good health. This rearrangement joins TRBV19 to TRBJ1-6; 7 bases map to TRBD1. The CDR3 nucleotides are TGTGCCAGTAGTATCCTGACAGGGCATAATAATTCACCCCTCCACTTT. Translating gives CASSILTGHNNSPLHF.